This T cell receptor beta chain was recorded in a study of blood T cell repertoires in COVID-19. CDR1 is SNHLY and CDR2 is FYNNEI in the germline V gene. The CDR3 sequence is 13 residues long. Deletions cut 6 bases from V and 4 bases from J, with 11 bases between. Here immunoSEQ multiplex PCR was the method, and the copy in TCRdb shows in-frame clones only, minus some. The top ten hold about 4.3% of the sample, which has about 480,000 clones, around 89% seen once. This sequence originates from a young woman with acute or convalescent COVID-19. The rearrangement joins TRBV2 to TRBJ2-3, with D tentatively TRBD2 (6 bases). Sequencing was carried out using peripheral blood. The CDR3: CASRTSGADTQYF. CDR3 sequence (DNA): TGTGCCAGCAGGACTAGTGGTGCAGATACGCAGTATTTT.